Described below is a single T cell receptor (beta chain) sequence and its context. Its specificity is not known. The sample comes from a study of cytomegalovirus exposure and HLA in healthy donors. In the study overall: The same platform was used for the roughly 130 validation repertoires as for the approximately 730 first-cohort repertoires, as reported in a later analysis. Points from the study as a whole: Rarity held for most TCR sequences, but there were some public TCRs that occurred in many donors. According to a subsequent analysis, TCR clusters from the first cohort were inclined to appear together in the 120 validation repertoires.

The CDR3 runs 13 residues. Germline V gives CDR1 MNHEY, CDR2 SVGAGI. Trimming removed 4 bases from V and 3 bases from J; junction bases left unmatched: 3. TCRdb's table, derived via immunoSEQ multiplex PCR, lists solely in-frame clones and lacks some. The table has over 100,000 clones, 89% seen once. This rearrangement joins TRBV6-5 to TRBJ2-7; 7 positions match TRBD1. Sample: PBMCs. This receptor was taken from a woman aged 18-29 years in good health and CMV-seronegative. CDR3 region: CASSSGTDYEQYF. In nucleotides, the CDR3 is TGTGCCAGCAGTTCCGGGACAGACTACGAGCAGTACTTC.